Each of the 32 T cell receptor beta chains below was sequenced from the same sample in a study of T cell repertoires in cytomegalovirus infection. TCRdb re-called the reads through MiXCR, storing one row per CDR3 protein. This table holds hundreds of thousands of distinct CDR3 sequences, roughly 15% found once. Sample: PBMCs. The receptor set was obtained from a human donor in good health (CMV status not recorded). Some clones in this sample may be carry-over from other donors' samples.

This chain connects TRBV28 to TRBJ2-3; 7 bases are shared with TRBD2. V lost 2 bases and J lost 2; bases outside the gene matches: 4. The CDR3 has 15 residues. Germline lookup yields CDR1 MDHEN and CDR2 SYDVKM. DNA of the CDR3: TGTGCCAGCAGTTTAATTCGACTAGCCACAGATACGCAGTATTTT. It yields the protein CASSLIRLATDTQYF.

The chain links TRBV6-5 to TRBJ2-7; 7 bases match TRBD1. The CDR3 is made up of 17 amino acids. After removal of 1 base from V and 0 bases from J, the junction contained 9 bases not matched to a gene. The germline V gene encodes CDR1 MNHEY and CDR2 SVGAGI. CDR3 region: CASSYLPTGTASYEQYF. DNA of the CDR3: TGTGCCAGCAGTTACTTACCCACCGGGACAGCCTCCTACGAGCAGTACTTC.

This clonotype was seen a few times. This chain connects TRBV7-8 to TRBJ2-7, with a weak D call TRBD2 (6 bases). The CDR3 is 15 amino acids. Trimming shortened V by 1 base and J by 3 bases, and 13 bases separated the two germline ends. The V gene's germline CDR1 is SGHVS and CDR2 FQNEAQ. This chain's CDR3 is CASSLESEGSYEQYF. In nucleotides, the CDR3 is TGTGCCAGCAGCTTAGAGTCGGAGGGGAGCTACGAGCAGTACTTC.

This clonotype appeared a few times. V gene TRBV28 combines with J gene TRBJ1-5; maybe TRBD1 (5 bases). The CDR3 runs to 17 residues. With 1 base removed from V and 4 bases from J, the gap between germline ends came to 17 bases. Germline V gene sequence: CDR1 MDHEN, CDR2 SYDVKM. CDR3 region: CASSLSTGTGLNQPQHF. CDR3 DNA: TGTGCCAGCAGTTTATCGACGGGAACAGGTCTTAATCAGCCCCAGCATTTT.

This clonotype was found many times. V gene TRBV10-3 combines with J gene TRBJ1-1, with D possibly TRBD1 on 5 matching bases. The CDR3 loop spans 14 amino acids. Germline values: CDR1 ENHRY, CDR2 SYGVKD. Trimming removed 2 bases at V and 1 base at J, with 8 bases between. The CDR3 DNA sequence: TGTGCCATCAGTGAGCAGGGATGGAACACTGAAGCTTTCTTT. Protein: CAISEQGWNTEAFF.

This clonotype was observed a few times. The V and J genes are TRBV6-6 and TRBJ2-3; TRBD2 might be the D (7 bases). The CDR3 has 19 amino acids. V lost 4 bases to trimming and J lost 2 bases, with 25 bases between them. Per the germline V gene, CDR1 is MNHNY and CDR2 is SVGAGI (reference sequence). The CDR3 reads CASSSSPGAAGATTDTQYF. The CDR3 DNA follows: TGTGCCAGCAGTTCCTCCCCGGGGGCGGCGGGGGCCACCACAGATACGCAGTATTTT.

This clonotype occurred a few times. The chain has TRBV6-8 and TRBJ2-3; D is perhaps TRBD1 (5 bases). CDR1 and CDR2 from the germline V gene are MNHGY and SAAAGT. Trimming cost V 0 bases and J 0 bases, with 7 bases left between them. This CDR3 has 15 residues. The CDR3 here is CASSYSQGSTDTQYF. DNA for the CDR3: TGTGCCAGCAGTTACTCTCAGGGAAGCACAGATACGCAGTATTTT.

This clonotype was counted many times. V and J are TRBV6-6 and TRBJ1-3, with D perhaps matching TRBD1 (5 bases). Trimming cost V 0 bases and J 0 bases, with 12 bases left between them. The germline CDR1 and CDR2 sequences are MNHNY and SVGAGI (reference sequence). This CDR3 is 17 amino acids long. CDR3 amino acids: CASSYSRAGSSGNTIYF. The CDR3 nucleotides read TGTGCCAGCAGTTACTCGAGGGCAGGGAGCTCTGGAAACACCATATATTTT.

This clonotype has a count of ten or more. The CDR3 coding sequence is TGTGCCAGCAGATGGACAGGGGCAACTAATGAAAAACTGTTTTTT. It is translated as CASRWTGATNEKLFF. The rearrangement joins TRBV7-2 to TRBJ1-4; TRBD1 matches 9 bases. CDR1 and CDR2 (germline): SGHTA, FQGNSA. The CDR3 is made up of 15 amino acids. V shed 6 bases, J shed 0 bases, and the junction held 2 bases outside the gene matches.

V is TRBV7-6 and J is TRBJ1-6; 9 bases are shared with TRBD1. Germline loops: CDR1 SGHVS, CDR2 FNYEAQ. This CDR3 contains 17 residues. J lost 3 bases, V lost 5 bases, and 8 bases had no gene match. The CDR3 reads CASSTRTGEIYNSPLHF. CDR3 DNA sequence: TGTGCCAGCAGCACCCGGACAGGGGAAATCTATAATTCACCCCTCCACTTT.

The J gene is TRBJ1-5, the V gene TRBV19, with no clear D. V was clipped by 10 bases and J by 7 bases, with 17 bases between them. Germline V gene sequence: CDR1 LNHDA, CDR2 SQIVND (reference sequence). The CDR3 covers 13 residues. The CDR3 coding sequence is TGTGCCACCGCTTTCGGGCTAGGACAGCCCCAGCATTTT. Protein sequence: CATAFGLGQPQHF.

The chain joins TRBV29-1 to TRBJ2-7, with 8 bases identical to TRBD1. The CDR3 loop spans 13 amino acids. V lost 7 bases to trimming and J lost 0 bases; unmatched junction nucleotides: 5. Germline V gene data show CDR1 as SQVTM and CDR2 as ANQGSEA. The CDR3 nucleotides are TGCAGCGGGCAGGACAGGGACTCCTACGAGCAGTACTTC. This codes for CSGQDRDSYEQYF.

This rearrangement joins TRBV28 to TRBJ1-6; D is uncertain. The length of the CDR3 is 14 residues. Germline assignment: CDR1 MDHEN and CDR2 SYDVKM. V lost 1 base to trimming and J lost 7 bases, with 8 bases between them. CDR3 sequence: CASSLSEYNSPLHF. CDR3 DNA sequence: TGTGCCAGCAGTTTATCCGAATACAATTCACCCCTCCACTTT.

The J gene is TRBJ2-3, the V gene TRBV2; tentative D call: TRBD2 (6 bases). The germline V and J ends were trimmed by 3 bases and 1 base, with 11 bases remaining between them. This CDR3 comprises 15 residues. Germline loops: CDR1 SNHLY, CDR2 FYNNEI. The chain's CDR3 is CASSEEGRGTDTQYF. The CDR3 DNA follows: TGTGCCAGCAGTGAGGAGGGTAGGGGCACAGATACGCAGTATTTT.

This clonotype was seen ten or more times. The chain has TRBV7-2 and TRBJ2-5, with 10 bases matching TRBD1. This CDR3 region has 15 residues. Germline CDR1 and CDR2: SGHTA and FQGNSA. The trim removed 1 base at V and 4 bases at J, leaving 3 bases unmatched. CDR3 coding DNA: TGTGCCAGCAGCTTAGAGGGACAGGGGTCAGAGACCCAGTACTTC. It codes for CASSLEGQGSETQYF.

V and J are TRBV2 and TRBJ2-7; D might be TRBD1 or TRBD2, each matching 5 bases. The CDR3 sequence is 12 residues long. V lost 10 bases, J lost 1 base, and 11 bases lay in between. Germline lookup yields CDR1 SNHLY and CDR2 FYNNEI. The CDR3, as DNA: TGTGCCACCGGGACCGCGTCCTACGAGCAGTACTTC. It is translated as CATGTASYEQYF.

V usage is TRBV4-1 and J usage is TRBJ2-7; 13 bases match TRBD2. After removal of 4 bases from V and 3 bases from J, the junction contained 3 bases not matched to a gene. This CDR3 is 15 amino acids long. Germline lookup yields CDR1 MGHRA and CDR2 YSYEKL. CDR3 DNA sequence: TGCGCCAGCAGCCCGAGGACTAGCGGGGGCTACGAGCAGTACTTC. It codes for CASSPRTSGGYEQYF.

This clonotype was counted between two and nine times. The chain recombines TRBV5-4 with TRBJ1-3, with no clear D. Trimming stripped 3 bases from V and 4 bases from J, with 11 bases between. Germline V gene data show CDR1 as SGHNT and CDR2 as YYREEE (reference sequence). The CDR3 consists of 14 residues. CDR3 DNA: TGTGCCAGCAGCTCCCCTGGCGGCGGAAACACCATATATTTT. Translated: CASSSPGGGNTIYF.

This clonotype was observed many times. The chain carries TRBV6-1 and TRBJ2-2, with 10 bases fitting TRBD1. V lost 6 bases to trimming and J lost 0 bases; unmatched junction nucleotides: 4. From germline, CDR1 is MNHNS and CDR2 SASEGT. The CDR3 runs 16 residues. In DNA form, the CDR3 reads TGTGCCAGCAGGCGAGGACAGGGGGCGAACACCGGGGAGCTGTTTTTT. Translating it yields CASRRGQGANTGELFF.

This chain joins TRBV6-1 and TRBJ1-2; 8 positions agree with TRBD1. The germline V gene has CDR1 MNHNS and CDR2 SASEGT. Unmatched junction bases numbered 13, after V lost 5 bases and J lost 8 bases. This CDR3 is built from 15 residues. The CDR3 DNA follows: TGTGCCAGCAGTTACGAACGGACAGGGTATTTCGGCTACACCTTC. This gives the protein CASSYERTGYFGYTF.

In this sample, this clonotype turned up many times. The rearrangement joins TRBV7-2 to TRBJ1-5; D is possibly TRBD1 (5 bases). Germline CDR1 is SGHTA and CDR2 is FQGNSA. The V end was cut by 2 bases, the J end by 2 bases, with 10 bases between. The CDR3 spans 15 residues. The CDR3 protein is CASSLNQGGNQPQHF. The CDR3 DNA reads TGTGCCAGCAGCTTAAACCAGGGAGGCAATCAGCCCCAGCATTTT.

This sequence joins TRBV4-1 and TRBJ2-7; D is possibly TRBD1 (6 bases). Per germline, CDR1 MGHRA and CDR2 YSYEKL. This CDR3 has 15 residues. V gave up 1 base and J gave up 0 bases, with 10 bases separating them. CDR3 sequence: CASSQGQESSYEQYF. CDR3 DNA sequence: TGCGCCAGCAGCCAAGGACAGGAAAGCTCCTACGAGCAGTACTTC.

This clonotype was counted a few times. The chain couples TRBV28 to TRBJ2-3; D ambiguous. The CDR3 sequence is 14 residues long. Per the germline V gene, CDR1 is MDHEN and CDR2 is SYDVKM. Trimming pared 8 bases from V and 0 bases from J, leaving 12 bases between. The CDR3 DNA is TGTGCCAGCCGTGCCTTTACCAGCACAGATACGCAGTATTTT. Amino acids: CASRAFTSTDTQYF.

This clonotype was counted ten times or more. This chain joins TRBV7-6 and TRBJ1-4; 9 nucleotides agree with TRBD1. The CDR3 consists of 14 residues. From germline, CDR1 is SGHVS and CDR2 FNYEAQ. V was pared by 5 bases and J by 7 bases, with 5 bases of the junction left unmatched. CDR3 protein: CASSRTGAGEKLFF. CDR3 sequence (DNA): TGTGCCAGCAGCAGGACAGGGGCCGGTGAAAAACTGTTTTTT.

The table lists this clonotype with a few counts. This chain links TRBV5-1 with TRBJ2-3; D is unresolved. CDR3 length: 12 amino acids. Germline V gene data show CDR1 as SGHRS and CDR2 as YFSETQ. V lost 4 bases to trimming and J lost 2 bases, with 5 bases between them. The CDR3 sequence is CASSVPTDTQYF. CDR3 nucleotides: TGCGCCAGCAGCGTGCCCACAGATACGCAGTATTTT. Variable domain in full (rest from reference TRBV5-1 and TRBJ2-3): KAGVTQTPRYLIKTRGQQVTLSCSPISGHRSVSWYQQTPGQGLQFLFEYFSETQRNKGNFPGRFSGRQFSNSRSEMNVSTLELGDSALYLCASSVPTDTQYFGPGTRLTVL.

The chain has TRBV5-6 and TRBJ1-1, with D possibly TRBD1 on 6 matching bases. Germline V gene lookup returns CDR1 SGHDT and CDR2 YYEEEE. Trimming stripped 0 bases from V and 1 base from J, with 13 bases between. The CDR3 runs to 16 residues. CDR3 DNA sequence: TGTGCCAGCAGCTTGGTAATGGGGGGCCGGAACACTGAAGCTTTCTTT. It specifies CASSLVMGGRNTEAFF.

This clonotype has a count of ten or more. CDR3 in amino acids: CASSLASRVPYQPQHF. The CDR3 nucleotides read TGTGCCAGCAGCTTAGCGTCCAGGGTTCCGTATCAGCCCCAGCATTTT. This chain uses TRBV7-8 with TRBJ1-5, with D possibly TRBD1 on 5 matching bases. Trimming pared 0 bases from V and 5 bases from J, leaving 14 bases between. Germline CDR1 is SGHVS and CDR2 is FQNEAQ. There are 16 residues in the CDR3. Full variable domain (outside the CDR3, taken from reference TRBV7-8 and TRBJ1-5): GAGVSQSPRYKVAKRGQDVALRCDPISGHVSLFWYQQALGQGPEFLTYFQNEAQLDKSGLPSDRFFAERPEGSVSTLKIQRTQQEDSAVYLCASSLASRVPYQPQHFGDGTRLSIL.

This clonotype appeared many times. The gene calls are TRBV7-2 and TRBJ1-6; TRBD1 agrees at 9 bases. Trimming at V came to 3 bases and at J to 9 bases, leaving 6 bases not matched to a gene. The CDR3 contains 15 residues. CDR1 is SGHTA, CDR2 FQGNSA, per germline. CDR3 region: CASSFFGQGSSPLHF. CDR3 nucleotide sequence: TGTGCCAGCAGCTTTTTCGGACAGGGGAGTTCACCCCTCCACTTT.

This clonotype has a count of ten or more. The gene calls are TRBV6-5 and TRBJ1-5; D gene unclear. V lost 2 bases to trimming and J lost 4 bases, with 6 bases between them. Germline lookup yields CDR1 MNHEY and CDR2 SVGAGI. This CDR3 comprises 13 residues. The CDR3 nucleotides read TGTGCCAGCAGTTACAGGGAGAATCAGCCCCAGCATTTT. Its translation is CASSYRENQPQHF.

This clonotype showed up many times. CDR3 bases: TGTGCCAGCGGCAACGAGCAGTACTTC. This sequence encodes CASGNEQYF. The rearrangement links TRBV7-9 to TRBJ2-7, with no clear D. From germline, CDR1 is SEHNR and CDR2 FQNEAQ (reference sequence). The V end was cut by 8 bases, the J end by 5 bases, with 4 bases between. The CDR3 consists of 9 residues.

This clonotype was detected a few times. CDR3 sequence (DNA): TGTGCCAGCCGGCTAATGCCGGGAAACACCATATATTTT. Its protein product is CASRLMPGNTIYF. The V gene is TRBV2, the J gene TRBJ1-3, with no clear D. Germline assignment: CDR1 SNHLY and CDR2 FYNNEI. V lost 8 bases and J 4 bases, leaving 12 bases between the germline ends. There are 13 residues in the CDR3. The full variable domain, in which reference TRBV2 and TRBJ1-3 provide the parts outside the CDR3, is EPEVTQTPSHQVTQMGQEVILRCVPISNHLYFYWYRQILGQKVEFLVSFYNNEISEKSEIFDDQFSVERPDGSNFTLKIRSTKLEDSAMYFCASRLMPGNTIYFGEGSWLTVV.

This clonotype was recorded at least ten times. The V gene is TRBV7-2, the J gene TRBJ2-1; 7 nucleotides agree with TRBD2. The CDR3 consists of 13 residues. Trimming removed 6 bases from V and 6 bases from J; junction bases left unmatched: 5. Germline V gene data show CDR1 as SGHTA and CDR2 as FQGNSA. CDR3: CASSGGGSNEQFF. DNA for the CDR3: TGTGCCAGCAGTGGCGGGGGATCCAATGAGCAGTTCTTC.